Listed below are T cell receptor beta chains from one sample, sequenced in a study of shared clonotypes between healthy human individuals. Only in-frame clones appear in the TCRdb table, and some are missing; sequencing was by immunoSEQ multiplex PCR. The sample lists about 1 million clones, 60% to 80% occurring once. Source material: memory CD4+ T cells sorted from blood. These receptors came from a man aged 18 to 30 in good health. Each CDR3 is given with its conserved first and last residue. D genes are given only for firm matches. Clone sizes are given selectively: once, few, many, or a class where the clone is expanded.

abundance	j_gene	v_gene	d_gene	CDR3aa
-	TRBJ1-2	TRBV30	-	CAWSVLPLRESCTF
-	TRBJ1-1	TRBV11-2	-	CASRKVEGSTEAFF
once	TRBJ2-1	TRBV7-2	TRBD2	CASSDSGTEQFF
-	TRBJ2-7	TRBV7-2	TRBD2	CASSLTSYYEQYF
-	TRBJ2-5	TRBV10-3	-	CAIRRGGMGETQYF
once	TRBJ2-3	TRBV29-1	TRBD2	CSVAMGGTDTQYF
-	-	TRBV5-1	-	CASSLVPGAYEQYF
-	TRBJ1-3	TRBV9	-	CASSVGVGAGNTIYF
few	TRBJ1-1	TRBV5-4	TRBD1	CASRSGTGVTEAFF
once	TRBJ1-2	TRBV18	-	CASSPDQRTANYGYTF
-	TRBJ1-5	TRBV2	TRBD1	CASRAGTGGWVDQPQHF
-	TRBJ1-1	TRBV15	-	CATSTQVGPAEAFF
-	TRBJ1-2	TRBV12-5	-	CASGLVLDTATNYGYTF
many	TRBJ1-2	TRBV30	-	CAWSLEGTYGYTF
-	TRBJ1-5	TRBV30	-	CACSQGWDQPQHF
-	TRBJ1-5	TRBV4-1	-	CASSQDGSGSQPQHF
-	TRBJ2-7	TRBV15	TRBD2	CATRSLAGGRDSYEQYF
-	TRBJ1-6	TRBV11-2	-	CASSAYDVLRSPLHF